This T cell receptor (beta chain) is drawn from a study of shared T cell receptors in the human thymus. Germline V CDR1 and CDR2: MGHRA, YSYEKL. J gave up 0 bases and V 4 bases, and 9 bases lay outside the gene matches. CDR3 length equals 16 residues. Assay: immunoSEQ multiplex PCR; the TCRdb copy retains only in-frame clones and omits some. This sample yields under 700,000 clones, of which approximately 80% are seen a single time; about 0.012% belongs to the top ten. This same sample was also part of a study on human thymus T cells.

The sequenced material came from thymocytes. The chain joins TRBV4-1 to TRBJ2-7; 7 bases map to TRBD2. This clonotype was obtained from a boy in the first two years of life with a congenital heart defect. The CDR3: CASSLGKAGISYEQYF. The CDR3, as DNA: TGCGCCAGCAGCCTCGGAAAAGCGGGGATCTCCTACGAGCAGTACTTC.